These 24 T cell receptor beta chains share one sample of origin, sequenced in a study of PD-L1 blockade in urothelial cancer. Clones were sequenced by immunoSEQ multiplex PCR, and TCRdb holds only the in-frame ones, with some missing. The sample consists of 45,000 to 50,000 clones, approximately 88% of them appearing once. The sequencing here drew on PBMCs, taken around atezolizumab (anti-PD-L1) treatment. Receptors were obtained from an older man with urothelial cancer.

This chain joins TRBV7-2 and TRBJ1-5; 7 bases match TRBD1. From germline, CDR1 is SGHTA and CDR2 FQGNSA. Trimming cost V 4 bases and J 1 base; bases outside gene matches: 4. The CDR3 consists of 15 residues. CDR3 loop: CASSSLTGSNQPQHF. For the CDR3, the DNA is TGTGCCAGCAGCTCATTGACAGGGAGCAATCAGCCCCAGCATTTT. Combining the CDR3 with reference TRBV7-2 and TRBJ1-5 gives the whole variable domain GAGVSQSPSNKVTEKGKDVELRCDPISGHTALYWYRQSLGQGLEFLIYFQGNSAPDKSGLPSDRFSAERTGGSVSTLTIQRTQQEDSAVYLCASSSLTGSNQPQHFGDGTRLSIL.

V is TRBV10-1 and J is TRBJ2-7; tentatively, D is TRBD2 (6 bases). Germline V CDR1 and CDR2: WNHNN, SYGVQD (reference sequence). This CDR3 has 18 amino acids. The V gene lost 5 bases and the J gene lost 2 bases, with 25 bases spanning the gap. CDR3 loop: CASSPIASTSPVAYEQYF. The CDR3 DNA reads TGCGCCAGCAGTCCGATAGCCTCGACTAGTCCCGTCGCCTACGAGCAGTACTTC.

V gene TRBV19 combines with J gene TRBJ2-7, with 8 bases identical to TRBD2. CDR1 LNHDA and CDR2 SQIVND come from the germline V gene (reference sequence). This CDR3 comprises 16 residues. With V trimmed by 5 bases and J by 2 bases, 11 bases remained unmatched. The CDR3, as DNA: TGTGCCAGTAGTGACCCGGGAGCGGGAGACCCCTACGAGCAGTACTTC. This sequence encodes CASSDPGAGDPYEQYF.

The chain employs TRBV25-1 and TRBJ2-7, with 9 positions matching TRBD1. V was clipped by 2 bases and J by 8 bases; unmatched bases: 13. This CDR3 is built from 16 residues. Germline CDR1 reads MGHDK; CDR2 reads SYGVNS. In nucleotides, the CDR3 is TGTGCCAGCAGTGAAGGACAGGGGACTCGCTGGGCCAAGCAGTACTTC. Amino acids: CASSEGQGTRWAKQYF.

This sequence joins TRBV19 and TRBJ1-1; tentative D call: TRBD1 (5 bases). CDR3 length: 14 amino acids. Germline V gene sequence: CDR1 LNHDA, CDR2 SQIVND (reference sequence). Trimming took off 4 bases at V and 1 base at J, with 10 bases between the two ends. CDR3: CASSRRDRNTEAFF. For the CDR3, the DNA is TGTGCCAGTAGTAGAAGAGACAGGAACACTGAAGCTTTCTTT.

The genes are TRBV11-2 and TRBJ1-1; 10 bases match TRBD1. V was pared by 4 bases and J by 6 bases, with 5 bases of the junction left unmatched. This CDR3 spans 14 amino acids. Germline V CDR1 and CDR2: SGHAT, FQNNGV. CDR3 residues: CASSSGQGSAEAFF. The DNA for the CDR3 is TGTGCCAGCAGCTCGGGACAGGGGTCGGCTGAAGCTTTCTTT.

This clone was counted once. The J gene is TRBJ1-1, the V gene TRBV7-9, with D perhaps matching TRBD1 (6 bases). Trimming pared 6 bases from V and 0 bases from J, leaving 11 bases between. The germline V gene has CDR1 SEHNR and CDR2 FQNEAQ (reference sequence). This CDR3 contains 14 residues. The CDR3 region has the DNA TGTGCCAGCAGTCGACGGACAGTGAACACTGAAGCTTTCTTT. This codes for CASSRRTVNTEAFF.

J is TRBJ2-7 and V is TRBV19; the match to TRBD1 covers 8 bases. The CDR3 is made up of 14 amino acids. V trimming: 10 bases; J trimming: 1 base; junction bases outside the gene matches: 9. Germline values: CDR1 LNHDA, CDR2 SQIVND (reference sequence). The CDR3 spells CATSVDRDSYEQYF. DNA of the CDR3: TGTGCCACCTCAGTGGACAGGGATTCCTACGAGCAGTACTTC.

The rearrangement uses TRBV5-1 and TRBJ2-3, with 7 positions matching TRBD2. This CDR3 comprises 15 residues. Germline loops: CDR1 SGHRS, CDR2 YFSETQ. The trim removed 0 bases at V and 3 bases at J, leaving 4 bases unmatched. This chain's CDR3 is CASSLERGNTDTQYF. CDR3 in DNA: TGCGCCAGCAGCTTGGAGCGGGGTAATACAGATACGCAGTATTTT.

This clone was seen only a few times. V usage is TRBV4-2 and J usage is TRBJ2-7, with 7 bases aligning to TRBD2. CDR3 length: 14 amino acids. Germline V lookup: CDR1 LGHNA, CDR2 YNFKEQ. V was pared by 3 bases and J by 2 bases, with 4 bases of the junction left unmatched. CDR3 DNA sequence: TGTGCCAGCAGCCAGGTAGCGGGCGCCTACGAGCAGTACTTC. Protein sequence: CASSQVAGAYEQYF.

Comments on this clone: A junction boundary mismatches the germline segment, possibly from a read error. The gene calls are TRBV7-6 and TRBJ1-4; no clear D gene. Germline CDR1 SGHVS, CDR2 FNYEAQ. The CDR3 loop spans 15 amino acids. CDR3 in amino acids: CASSVAFGPTEKLFF. The CDR3 DNA reads as TGTGCCAGCAGCGTAGCGTTTGGGCCGACCGAAAAACTGTTTTTT.

This chain uses TRBV7-9 with TRBJ2-7, with 7 bases aligning to TRBD1. Looked up from germline, CDR1 is SEHNR and CDR2 is FQNEAQ (reference sequence). V shed 4 bases, J shed 1 base, and the junction held 10 bases outside the gene matches. The CDR3 spans 16 residues. The CDR3 loop reads CASSSLGTVISYEQYF. The CDR3 coding sequence is TGTGCCAGCAGCTCCTTAGGGACAGTGATTTCCTACGAGCAGTACTTC.

The chain is built from TRBV2 and TRBJ1-5, with 7 bases fitting TRBD1. Germline CDR1 reads SNHLY; CDR2 reads FYNNEI. The J segment lost 5 bases and the V segment lost 4 bases, leaving 5 bases of the junction unmatched. CDR3 length equals 14 residues. The CDR3 loop is CASSAGDRDQPQHF. The CDR3 bases are TGTGCCAGCAGTGCGGGAGACAGGGATCAGCCCCAGCATTTT.

This chain uses TRBV7-9 with TRBJ2-2; D might be TRBD2 (6 bases). There are 16 residues in the CDR3. Germline lookup yields CDR1 SEHNR and CDR2 FQNEAQ (reference sequence). Trimming removed 3 bases at V and 0 bases at J, with 11 bases between. This chain's CDR3 is CASSLGVAANTGELFF. The CDR3 nucleotides read TGTGCCAGCAGCTTGGGGGTAGCGGCGAACACCGGGGAGCTGTTTTTT.

The chain recombines TRBV5-1 with TRBJ1-1, with D tentatively TRBD1 (6 bases). Trimming removed 3 bases at V and 2 bases at J, with 11 bases between. Germline CDR1 reads SGHRS; CDR2 reads YFSETQ. The CDR3 has 14 residues. The CDR3 sequence is CASSSGAVNTEAFF. CDR3 bases: TGCGCCAGCAGCTCAGGGGCGGTCAACACTGAAGCTTTCTTT.

The J gene is TRBJ1-2, the V gene TRBV2; weak D call: TRBD1 (5 bases). Germline V gives CDR1 SNHLY, CDR2 FYNNEI. The CDR3 covers 12 residues. V lost 4 bases, J lost 3 bases, and 6 bases lay in between. In nucleotides, the CDR3 is TGTGCCAGCAGTGGGGGCGACTATGGCTACACCTTC. Translation gives CASSGGDYGYTF.

This sequence joins TRBV11-2 and TRBJ2-3; D possibly corresponds to TRBD1 (6 bases). CDR1 SGHAT and CDR2 FQNNGV come from the germline V gene. V lost 2 bases to trimming and J lost 2 bases, with 14 bases between them. The CDR3 covers 16 residues. In DNA form, the CDR3 reads TGTGCCAGCAGCTTATTTGGGGGCGGAAACACAGATACGCAGTATTTT. The encoded protein is CASSLFGGGNTDTQYF.

This clone was observed once. The chain recombines TRBV6-6 with TRBJ2-5; D perhaps matches TRBD2 (5 bases). The CDR3 is 15 amino acids. V lost 2 bases, J lost 1 base, and 11 bases lay in between. In germline, CDR1 is MNHNY, CDR2 SVGAGI (reference sequence). CDR3 nucleotides: TGTGCCAGCAGTTACGGAAGCGGTTTCCAAGAGACCCAGTACTTC. This gives the protein CASSYGSGFQETQYF.

The chain joins TRBV7-2 to TRBJ2-7; D remains ambiguous. V gave up 0 bases and J gave up 0 bases, with 9 bases separating them. CDR3 length: 15 residues. Germline CDR1 and CDR2: SGHTA and FQGNSA. The CDR3 region is CASSLAGSLSYEQYF. Written as DNA, the CDR3 is TGTGCCAGCAGCTTAGCGGGCAGCCTCTCCTACGAGCAGTACTTC.

The V call is TRBV6-5, the J call TRBJ2-3; 7 bases are shared with TRBD1. From germline, CDR1 is MNHEY and CDR2 SVGAGI. The CDR3 covers 13 residues. The ends lost 4 bases at V and 5 bases at J; junction bases unmatched: 3. As DNA, the CDR3 is TGTGCCAGCAGTTTCCCAGGGGGAGATACGCAGTATTTT. Translation gives CASSFPGGDTQYF.

The chain uses TRBV30 and TRBJ2-2; 7 bases map to TRBD1. CDR3 length equals 18 residues. Germline V lookup: CDR1 GTSNPN, CDR2 SVGIG (reference sequence). The trim removed 2 bases at V and 0 bases at J, leaving 12 bases unmatched. CDR3 sequence reads: CAWSTEGRGNANTGELFF. DNA of the CDR3: TGTGCCTGGAGTACGGAAGGCAGGGGGAATGCGAACACCGGGGAGCTGTTTTTT.

The chain is built from TRBV10-3 and TRBJ1-1, with D possibly matching TRBD1 (6 bases). V was clipped by 0 bases and J by 1 base, with 6 bases between them. The germline V gene has CDR1 ENHRY and CDR2 SYGVKD. The CDR3 runs 14 residues. CDR3 DNA sequence: TGTGCCATCAGTGAGTCGACAGGGAACACTGAAGCTTTCTTT. It encodes CAISESTGNTEAFF.

The chain's CDR3 is CASSITGGQGTEAFF. The CDR3 region has the DNA TGTGCCAGTAGTATAACAGGGGGCCAGGGCACTGAAGCTTTCTTT. V gene TRBV19 combines with J gene TRBJ1-1; 9 bases are shared with TRBD1. Germline V CDR1 and CDR2: LNHDA, SQIVND (reference sequence). V lost 2 bases to trimming and J lost 4 bases; unmatched junction nucleotides: 5. This CDR3 is 15 amino acids long.

The V gene is TRBV18, the J gene TRBJ1-1; D is unresolved. The germline gives CDR1 KGHSH, CDR2 LQKENI. Trimming took 3 bases from V and 11 from J, leaving 19 bases between them. The CDR3 consists of 14 residues. CDR3: CASSPQVTPNQAFF. In DNA, the CDR3 is TGTGCCAGCTCACCCCAGGTGACCCCAAATCAGGCTTTCTTT.